The clone carrying this TCR beta chain appeared many times. What it recognizes is unknown. Per the germline V gene, CDR1 is SGHTA and CDR2 is FQGNSA. Germline trimming cut 0 bases from V and 4 bases from J; bases unmatched to any gene: 3. The CDR3 has 15 residues. This sample stems from a study of early T cells in non-severe SARS-CoV-2 infection. Study details: Investigators sequenced bulk RNA drawn from unsorted whole blood, and chains remained unpaired.

Molecules of cDNA were individually given unique molecular identifiers that were attached to them. TCRdb re-analysed the 5' RACE reads in MiXCR, keeping a single row per CDR3 protein. The table records 53,000 or so distinct CDR3 sequences, around a tenth of them present only once. Regarding the study as a whole: Sequences matched to VDJdb favored anti-spike CD8 responses, while private and CD4 specificities were missed.

This receptor was obtained from an adult who was a healthcare worker with PCR-confirmed SARS-CoV-2 infection or an uninfected control (not recorded which). V and J are TRBV7-2 and TRBJ2-1; 7 bases line up with TRBD2. Sequenced sample: whole blood. The CDR3 DNA is TGTGCCAGCAGCTTAGCGCTAGCGGAGTACAATGAGCAGTTCTTC. Translated: CASSLALAEYNEQFF.